The clone carrying this T cell receptor beta chain showed up just once. Measured with immunoSEQ multiplex PCR; TCRdb has only the in-frame clones, and not every one. The repertoire consists of roughly 340,000 clones, with 88% occurring once and the leading ten covering 7.3%. The data are from a study of blood T cell repertoires in COVID-19. Study-wide background: Acute and convalescent COVID-19 samples came from the United States, Italy and Spain. The cDNA or gDNA used as material had been derived from T cells, B-cell-depleted T cells, or PBMCs.

The V gene's germline CDR1 is LGHNT and CDR2 FRNRAP. V lost 1 base, J lost 2 bases, and 6 bases stayed unmatched. The CDR3 length is 16 residues. One Seattle source followed patients from active infection through their disease course. The chain is built from TRBV12-5 and TRBJ2-7; 9 bases agree with TRBD1. The receptor's source is a woman between 65 and 79 years old with COVID-19, enrolled during active disease. The sample consisted of peripheral blood. The CDR3 sequence is CASGLGSGQGPYEQYF. The CDR3 DNA is TGTGCTAGTGGTTTGGGCTCGGGACAGGGTCCCTACGAGCAGTACTTC.